This T cell receptor (beta chain) was profiled in a study of cytomegalovirus exposure and HLA in healthy donors. General study findings and limits: 16,951 TCR beta sequences were associated with HLA alleles at 0.05 false discovery rate in a later analysis. Later analysis identified a missense DCLRE1C variant that was linked to TCR beta V- and J-gene trimming.

Primers for the PCR totalled 60 Vbeta and 13 Jbeta. Profiling relied on immunoSEQ multiplex PCR, and the TCRdb table lists in-frame clones only, not all of them. The data show approximately 120,000 clones, 75% to 85% seen once. Concerning this clone: What it recognizes is unknown.

V lost 0 bases and J 0 bases, leaving 9 bases between the germline ends. The CDR3 contains 16 residues. Germline CDR1 and CDR2: LGHNA and YSLEER. The chain combines TRBV4-3 with TRBJ1-5; the D is unclear. Sample: PBMCs. The sequence was collected from a woman aged 50 to 65 in good health and CMV-seropositive. The CDR3 loop reads CASSQDGPYSNQPQHF. The DNA of the CDR3 is TGCGCCAGCAGCCAAGATGGCCCATATAGCAATCAGCCCCAGCATTTT.